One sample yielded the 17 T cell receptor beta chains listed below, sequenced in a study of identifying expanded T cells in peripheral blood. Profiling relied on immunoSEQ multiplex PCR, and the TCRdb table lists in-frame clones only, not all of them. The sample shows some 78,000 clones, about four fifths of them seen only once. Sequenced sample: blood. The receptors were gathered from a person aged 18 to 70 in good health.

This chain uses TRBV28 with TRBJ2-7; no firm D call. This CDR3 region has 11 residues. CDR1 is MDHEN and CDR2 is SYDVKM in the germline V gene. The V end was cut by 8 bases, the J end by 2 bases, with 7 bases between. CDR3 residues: CASCTTYEQYF. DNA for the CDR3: TGTGCCAGCTGCACCACCTACGAGCAGTACTTC.

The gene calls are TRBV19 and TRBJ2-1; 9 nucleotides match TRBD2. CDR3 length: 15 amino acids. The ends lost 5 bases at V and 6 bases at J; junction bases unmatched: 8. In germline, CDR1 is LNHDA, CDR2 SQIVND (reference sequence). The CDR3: CASSPYSGRGNEQFF. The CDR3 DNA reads TGTGCCAGTAGTCCCTATAGCGGGAGAGGCAATGAGCAGTTCTTC.

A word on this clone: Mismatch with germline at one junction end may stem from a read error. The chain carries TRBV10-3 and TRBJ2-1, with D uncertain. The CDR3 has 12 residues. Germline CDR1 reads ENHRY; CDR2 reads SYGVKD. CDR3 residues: CAINDDTWVWIF. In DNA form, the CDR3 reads TGTGCCATCAACGACGATACGTGGGTTTGGATCTTC.

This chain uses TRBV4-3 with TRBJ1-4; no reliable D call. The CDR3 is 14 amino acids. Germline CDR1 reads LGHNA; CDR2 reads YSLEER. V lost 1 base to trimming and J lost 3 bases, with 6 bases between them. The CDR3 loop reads CASSQGLANEKLFF. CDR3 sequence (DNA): TGCGCCAGCAGCCAAGGGCTGGCTAATGAAAAACTGTTTTTT.

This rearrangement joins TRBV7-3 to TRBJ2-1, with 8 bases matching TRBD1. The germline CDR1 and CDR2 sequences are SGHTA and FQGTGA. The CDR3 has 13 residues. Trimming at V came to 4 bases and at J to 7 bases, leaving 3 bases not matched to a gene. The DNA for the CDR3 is TGTGCCAGCAGCTCGGACAGGGTGAATGAGCAGTTCTTC. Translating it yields CASSSDRVNEQFF.

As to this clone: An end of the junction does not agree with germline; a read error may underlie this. The CDR3 coding sequence is TGCGCCAGCAGCCTTTCAAGGGCCTCGTTCTCCCACGAGCAGTACTTC. It encodes CASSLSRASFSHEQYF. The gene calls are TRBV5-1 and TRBJ2-7; D is ambiguous. CDR3 length: 16 residues. Germline V gene sequence: CDR1 SGHRS, CDR2 YFSETQ.

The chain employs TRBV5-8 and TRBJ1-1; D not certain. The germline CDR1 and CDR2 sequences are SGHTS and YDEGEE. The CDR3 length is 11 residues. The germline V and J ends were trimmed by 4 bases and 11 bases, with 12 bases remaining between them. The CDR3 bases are TGTGCCAGCAGCCTGACAATGTGGGCTTTCTTT. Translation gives CASSLTMWAFF.

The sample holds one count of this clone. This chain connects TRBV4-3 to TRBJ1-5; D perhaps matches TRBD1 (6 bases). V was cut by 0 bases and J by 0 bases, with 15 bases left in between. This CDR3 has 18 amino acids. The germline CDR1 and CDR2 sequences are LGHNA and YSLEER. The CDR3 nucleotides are TGCGCCAGCAGCCAAGATGGACAGCGATTTTATAGCAATCAGCCCCAGCATTTT. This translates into CASSQDGQRFYSNQPQHF.

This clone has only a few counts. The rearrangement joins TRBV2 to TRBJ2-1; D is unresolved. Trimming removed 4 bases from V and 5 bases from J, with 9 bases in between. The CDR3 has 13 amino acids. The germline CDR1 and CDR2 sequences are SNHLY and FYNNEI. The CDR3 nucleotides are TGTGCCAGCAGTGTCCTCATGAACAATGAGCAGTTCTTC. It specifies CASSVLMNNEQFF.

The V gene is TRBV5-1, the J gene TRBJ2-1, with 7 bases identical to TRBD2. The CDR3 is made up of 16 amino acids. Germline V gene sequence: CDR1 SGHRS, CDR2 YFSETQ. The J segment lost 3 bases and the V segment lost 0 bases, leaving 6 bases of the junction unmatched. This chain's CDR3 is CASSLVSSGNYNEQFF. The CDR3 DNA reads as TGCGCCAGCAGCTTGGTATCTAGCGGCAACTACAATGAGCAGTTCTTC. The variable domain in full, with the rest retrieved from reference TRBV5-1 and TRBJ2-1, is KAGVTQTPRYLIKTRGQQVTLSCSPISGHRSVSWYQQTPGQGLQFLFEYFSETQRNKGNFPGRFSGRQFSNSRSEMNVSTLELGDSALYLCASSLVSSGNYNEQFFGPGTRLTVL.

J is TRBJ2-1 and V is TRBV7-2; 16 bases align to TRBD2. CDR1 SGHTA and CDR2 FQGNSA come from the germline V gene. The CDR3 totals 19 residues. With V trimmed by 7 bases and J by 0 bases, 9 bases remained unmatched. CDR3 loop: CASIGTSGRATSSYNEQFF. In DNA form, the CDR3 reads TGTGCCAGCATCGGGACTAGCGGGAGGGCCACGAGCTCCTACAATGAGCAGTTCTTC.

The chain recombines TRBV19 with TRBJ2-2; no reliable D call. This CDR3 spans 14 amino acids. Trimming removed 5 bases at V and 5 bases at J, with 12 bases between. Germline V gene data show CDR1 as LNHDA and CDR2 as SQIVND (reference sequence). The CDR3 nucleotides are TGTGCCAGTAGTGCCAAGACTGTAACCGGGGAGCTGTTTTTT. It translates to CASSAKTVTGELFF.

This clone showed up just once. DNA of the CDR3: TGTGCCAGCAGTTTGGGCGGGAGAACACTCTACAATGAGCAGTTCTTC. This gives the protein CASSLGGRTLYNEQFF. This chain links TRBV28 with TRBJ2-1; the match to TRBD2 covers 7 bases. This CDR3 is 16 amino acids long. V dropped 3 bases and J dropped 3; count of bases not matched to a gene: 8. Germline CDR1 is MDHEN and CDR2 is SYDVKM.

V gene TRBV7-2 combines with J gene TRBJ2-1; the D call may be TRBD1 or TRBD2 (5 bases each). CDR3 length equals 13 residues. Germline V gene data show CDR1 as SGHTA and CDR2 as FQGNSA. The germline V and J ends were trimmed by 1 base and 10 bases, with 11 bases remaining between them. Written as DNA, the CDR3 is TGTGCCAGCAGCTTAGTAGGGTGGGGGGAGCAGTTCTTC. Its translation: CASSLVGWGEQFF.

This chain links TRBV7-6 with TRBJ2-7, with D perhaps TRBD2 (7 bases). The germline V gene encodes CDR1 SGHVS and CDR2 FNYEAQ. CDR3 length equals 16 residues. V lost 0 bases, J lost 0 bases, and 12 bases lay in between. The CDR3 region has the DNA TGTGCCAGCAGCTTAGCCCGGGGGGCAGGCTCCTACGAGCAGTACTTC. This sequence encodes CASSLARGAGSYEQYF. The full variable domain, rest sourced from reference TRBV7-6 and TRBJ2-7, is GAGVSQSPRYKVTKRGQDVALRCDPISGHVSLYWYRQALGQGPEFLTYFNYEAQQDKSGLPNDRFSAERPEGSISTLTIQRTEQRDSAMYRCASSLARGAGSYEQYFGPGTRLTVT.

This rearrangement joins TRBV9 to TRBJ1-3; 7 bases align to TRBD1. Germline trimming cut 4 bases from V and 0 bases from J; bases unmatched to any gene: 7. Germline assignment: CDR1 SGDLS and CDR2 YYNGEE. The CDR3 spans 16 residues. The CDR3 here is CASSTQTGLSGNTIYF. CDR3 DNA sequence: TGTGCCAGCAGCACCCAGACAGGGCTCTCTGGAAACACCATATATTTT.

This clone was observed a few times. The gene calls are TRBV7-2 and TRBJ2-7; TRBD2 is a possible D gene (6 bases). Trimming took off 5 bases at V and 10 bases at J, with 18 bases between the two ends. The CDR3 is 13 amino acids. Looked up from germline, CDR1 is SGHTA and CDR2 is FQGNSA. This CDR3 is CASSHAKAGTQYF. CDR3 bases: TGTGCCAGCAGCCACGCGAAGGCGGGAACACAGTACTTC.